Given below is one T cell receptor beta chain in context. The PCR used 60 Vbeta and 13 Jbeta primers. Libraries were prepared by immunoSEQ multiplex PCR; TCRdb keeps only in-frame clonotypes and omits some of them. This sample has 200,000 to 250,000 clones; about 89% occur once, and the top ten carry around 1%. CDR1 MNHEY and CDR2 SVGAGI come from the germline V gene. This CDR3 has 13 amino acids. V lost 2 bases, J lost 1 base, and 5 bases lay in between. This sample stems from a study of cytomegalovirus exposure and HLA in healthy donors. The sequencing input was PBMCs. The chain is built from TRBV6-5 and TRBJ2-5; D not resolved. This sequence was found in a woman under 30 in good health and CMV-seronegative. For the CDR3, the DNA is TGTGCCAGCAGTTACACCGGCCAAGAGACCCAGTACTTC. Its translation: CASSYTGQETQYF.